This T cell receptor beta chain was obtained from a study of cytomegalovirus exposure and HLA in healthy donors. Study-wide results and limits: Another analysis was done later, and it associated more than 15,000 TCR beta sequences with HLA alleles at 0.05 false discovery rate. Highest at DRB1 and lowest at HLA-C, TCR association rates differed among HLA loci in a later analysis. CMV serostatus was the only immune exposure information that was available.

The CDR3 extends over 16 amino acids. Germline CDR1 is SNHLY and CDR2 is FYNNEI. The V segment lost 7 bases and the J segment 0 bases; nucleotides outside the gene matches: 6. Worth noting for this clone: The target antigen is unknown.

The study ran its PCR with 60 Vbeta and 13 Jbeta primers. Authors' data handling: Later work found 65 million to 100 million unique TCR beta chains, with roughly 11 million shared. Some clones are missing from TCRdb's copy, which holds only in-frame ones; the method was immunoSEQ multiplex PCR. Clonal size and the V and J genes are those of that table, whereas D and trimming came from the DNA. The table includes about 160,000 clones, roughly 79% detected once. This clonotype was obtained from a woman aged 50 to 60 in good health and CMV-seronegative. Sequenced: PBMCs. The chain links TRBV2 to TRBJ1-3, with TRBD1 identical over 10 bases. Written as DNA, the CDR3 is TGTGCCAGCACCCAGACAGGGGGCACCTCTGGAAACACCATATATTTT. It yields the protein CASTQTGGTSGNTIYF.